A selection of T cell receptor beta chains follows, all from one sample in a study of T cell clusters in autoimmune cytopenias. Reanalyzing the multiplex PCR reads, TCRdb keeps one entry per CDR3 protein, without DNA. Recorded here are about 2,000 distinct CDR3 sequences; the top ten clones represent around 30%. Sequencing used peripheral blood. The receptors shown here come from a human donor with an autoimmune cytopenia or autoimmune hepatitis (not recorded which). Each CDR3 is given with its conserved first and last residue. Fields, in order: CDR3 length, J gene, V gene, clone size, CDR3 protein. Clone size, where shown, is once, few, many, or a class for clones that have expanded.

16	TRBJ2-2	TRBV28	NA	CASSPPIPEYVGELFF
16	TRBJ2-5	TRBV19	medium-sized	CASSNPGSNSPETQYF
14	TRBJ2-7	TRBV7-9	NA	CASSVAISSYEQYF
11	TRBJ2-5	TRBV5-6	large	CASSLAQTQYF
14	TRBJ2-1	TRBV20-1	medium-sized	CSAPWGIREGEQFF
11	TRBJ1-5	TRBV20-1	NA	CSAAKNQPQHF
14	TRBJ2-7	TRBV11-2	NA	CASSLRAPPVEQYF
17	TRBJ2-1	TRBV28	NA	CASSLRGLAGGNNEQFF
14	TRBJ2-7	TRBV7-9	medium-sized	CASSLVSGPSEQYF
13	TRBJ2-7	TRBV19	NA	CASSGLATYEQYF